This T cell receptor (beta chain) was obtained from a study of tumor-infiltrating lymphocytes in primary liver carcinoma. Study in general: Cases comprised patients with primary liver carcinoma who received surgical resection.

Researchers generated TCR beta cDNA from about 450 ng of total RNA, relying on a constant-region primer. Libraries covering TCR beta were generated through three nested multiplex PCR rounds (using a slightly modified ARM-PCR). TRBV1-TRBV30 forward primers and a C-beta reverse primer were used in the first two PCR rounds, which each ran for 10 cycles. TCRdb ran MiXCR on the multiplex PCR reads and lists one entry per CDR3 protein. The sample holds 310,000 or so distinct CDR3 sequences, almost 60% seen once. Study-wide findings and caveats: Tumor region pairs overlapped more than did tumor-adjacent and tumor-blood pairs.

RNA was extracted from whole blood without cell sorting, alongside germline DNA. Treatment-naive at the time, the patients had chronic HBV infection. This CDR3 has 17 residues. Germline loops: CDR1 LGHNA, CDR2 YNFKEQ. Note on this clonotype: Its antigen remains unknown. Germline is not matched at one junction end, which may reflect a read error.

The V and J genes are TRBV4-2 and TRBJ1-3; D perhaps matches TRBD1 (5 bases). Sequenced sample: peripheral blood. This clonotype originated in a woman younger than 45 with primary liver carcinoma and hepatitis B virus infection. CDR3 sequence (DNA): TGTGCCAGCAGCCAAGAGCGGGCAGGGAATCCTGGAAGCACCATATATTTT. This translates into CASSQERAGNPGSTIYF.